Each of the 7 T cell receptor beta chains below was sequenced from the same sample in a study of metastatic and nonmetastatic thyroid tumors. TCRdb reassembled clones from the PCR reads with MiXCR. This sample has 34,000 or so clones, with around a fifth found just once. Prior to thyroid surgery, none of the patients had received any treatment. Input material: blood. These receptors all come from a female donor with papillary thyroid cancer or a benign thyroid nodule (not recorded which). Some clones in this sample may be carry-over from other donors' samples.

The table lists this clone with many counts. The CDR3 DNA follows: TGTGCCAGCAGGACAGACCAAGAGACCCAGTACTTC. Amino acids: CASRTDQETQYF. The chain couples TRBV2 to TRBJ2-5; possibly TRBD1 for D (5 bases). The CDR3 runs 12 residues. The V gene lost 6 bases and the J gene lost 0 bases, with 5 bases spanning the gap. The germline gives CDR1 SNHLY, CDR2 FYNNEI.

The gene calls are TRBV6-1 and TRBJ2-1, with 14 bases matching TRBD2. This CDR3 comprises 15 residues. The germline V gene has CDR1 MNHNS and CDR2 SASEGT. Trimming cost V 5 bases and J 10 bases; bases outside gene matches: 7. The CDR3, as DNA: TGTGCCAGCAGTAAGGGACTAGCGGGAGTGGGGGAGCAGTTCTTC. Protein sequence: CASSKGLAGVGEQFF.

This clone was detected a few times. The chain links TRBV6-1 to TRBJ2-6, with D perhaps assigned TRBD1 or TRBD2 (5 bases each). Between the trimmed V and J ends, which lost 7 bases and 0 bases, there was a span of 16 bases. The CDR3 has 17 residues. Germline-derived CDR1 and CDR2 are MNHNS and SASEGT. The CDR3 protein is CASTPPSGSSGANVLTF. DNA of the CDR3: TGTGCCAGCACCCCCCCCTCAGGGAGCTCTGGGGCCAACGTCCTGACTTTC.

V usage is TRBV2 and J usage is TRBJ2-7; D remains ambiguous. CDR3 length: 13 residues. V gave up 1 base and J gave up 0 bases, with 4 bases separating them. Looked up from germline, CDR1 is SNHLY and CDR2 is FYNNEI. The CDR3 is CASSEGNSYEQYF. In DNA form, the CDR3 reads TGTGCCAGCAGTGAAGGCAACTCCTACGAGCAGTACTTC.

This clone was detected only a few times. The chain combines TRBV6-1 with TRBJ2-7; tentatively, D is TRBD2 (5 bases). CDR1 and CDR2 (germline): MNHNS, SASEGT. The length of the CDR3 is 13 residues. Trimming pared 6 bases from V and 4 bases from J, leaving 13 bases between. The CDR3 DNA reads TGTGCCAGCAGACTTGACGGGGTGTACGAGCAGTACTTC. Amino acids: CASRLDGVYEQYF.

The table lists this clone with many counts. The CDR3 coding sequence is TGTGCCAGCAGCGCACGGGACCTGACAGATACGCAGTATTTT. Encoded protein: CASSARDLTDTQYF. The V and J genes are TRBV9 and TRBJ2-3, with D perhaps given as TRBD1 or TRBD2 (5 bases each). Germline V lookup: CDR1 SGDLS, CDR2 YYNGEE. The CDR3 runs 14 residues. Between the trimmed V and J ends, which lost 3 bases and 3 bases, there was a span of 11 bases.

The rearrangement uses TRBV3-1 and TRBJ2-3; 8 positions agree with TRBD2. The J segment lost 5 bases and the V segment lost 0 bases, leaving 10 bases of the junction unmatched. The CDR3 loop spans 17 amino acids. The germline V gene has CDR1 LGHDT and CDR2 YNNKEL (reference sequence). The CDR3 here is CASSQDPAGEFVDTQYF. The CDR3 DNA sequence: TGTGCCAGCAGCCAAGATCCAGCGGGAGAATTTGTAGATACGCAGTATTTT.